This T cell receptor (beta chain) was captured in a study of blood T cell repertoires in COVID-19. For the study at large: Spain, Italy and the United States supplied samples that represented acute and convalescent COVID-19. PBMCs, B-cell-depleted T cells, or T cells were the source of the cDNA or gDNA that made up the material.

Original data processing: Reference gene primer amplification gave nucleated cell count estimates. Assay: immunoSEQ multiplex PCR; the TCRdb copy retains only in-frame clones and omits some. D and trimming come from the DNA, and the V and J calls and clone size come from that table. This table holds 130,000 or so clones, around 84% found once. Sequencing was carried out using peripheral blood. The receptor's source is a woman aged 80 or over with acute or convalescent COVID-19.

CDR3 sequence (DNA): TGCGCCAGCAGCCAATCGGTGATCTCCTACGAGCAGTACTTC. As protein: CASSQSVISYEQYF. The gene calls are TRBV4-3 and TRBJ2-7; D uncertain. The V end lost 2 bases, the J end lost 0 bases, and 8 bases lay between the germline ends. Looked up from germline, CDR1 is LGHNA and CDR2 is YSLEER. The CDR3 contains 14 residues.